The 9 T cell receptor beta chains listed next were all sequenced from one sample in a study of T cell responses to AZD1222 COVID-19 vaccine. Data came from immunoSEQ multiplex PCR; TCRdb stores just in-frame clones and leaves some out. The data show about 100,000 clones, roughly 91% seen once. Sample: peripheral blood, taken on day 0 of AZD1222 vaccination. The receptors were gathered from an adult in good health.

In this sample, this clone turned up once. This sequence joins TRBV7-2 and TRBJ1-4, with D possibly being TRBD1 (6 bases). Germline CDR1 is SGHTA and CDR2 is FQGNSA. The CDR3 runs to 19 residues. Deletions cut 4 bases from V and 3 bases from J, with 24 bases between. CDR3 sequence: CASSSHRSTGLESNEKLFF. CDR3 bases: TGTGCCAGCAGCTCGCACCGCTCGACAGGTCTTGAATCTAATGAAAAACTGTTTTTT.

The CDR3 DNA reads as TGTGCCAGCTCCGGGAGTCAAAATGAAAAACTGTTTTTT. As protein: CASSGSQNEKLFF. This rearrangement joins TRBV18 to TRBJ1-4; D gene ambiguous. The CDR3 is 13 amino acids. V lost 6 bases, J lost 5 bases, and 10 bases lay in between. Germline V lookup: CDR1 KGHSH, CDR2 LQKENI.

The chain links TRBV15 to TRBJ1-1; no clear D. Germline V gene sequence: CDR1 LNHNV, CDR2 YYDKDF (reference sequence). The CDR3 length is 13 residues. The V and J ends lost 7 bases and 4 bases respectively, with 13 bases between them. CDR3 region: CATMTVYGTEAFF. The CDR3 region has the DNA TGTGCCACCATGACGGTATATGGCACTGAAGCTTTCTTT.

The rearrangement links TRBV19 to TRBJ2-5, with TRBD2 identical over 8 bases. Germline V gene sequence: CDR1 LNHDA, CDR2 SQIVND (reference sequence). After removal of 2 bases from V and 3 bases from J, the junction contained 2 bases not matched to a gene. The CDR3 is 14 amino acids. CDR3 DNA sequence: TGTGCCAGTAGTATACAACTAGCGGAAGAGACCCAGTACTTC. This gives the protein CASSIQLAEETQYF.

The chain carries TRBV7-9 and TRBJ1-5; 9 bases are shared with TRBD1. Germline lookup yields CDR1 SEHNR and CDR2 FQNEAQ (reference sequence). The CDR3 is 19 amino acids. V shed 3 bases, J shed 2 bases, and the junction held 14 bases outside the gene matches. CDR3 nucleotides: TGTGCCAGCAGCTTCAGTCCCGGGACAGGGTTGGCGGGCAATCAGCCCCAGCATTTT. Its translation: CASSFSPGTGLAGNQPQHF.

The chain combines TRBV30 with TRBJ2-3; D gene uncertain. Per germline, CDR1 GTSNPN and CDR2 SVGIG (reference sequence). The V end was cut by 3 bases, the J end by 4 bases, with 20 bases between. This CDR3 is built from 16 residues. CDR3 in DNA: TGTGCCTGGAGCGCACCGGGTCGCATCGGCGCAGATACGCAGTATTTT. This encodes CAWSAPGRIGADTQYF.

The chain combines TRBV7-3 with TRBJ1-1, with a tentative D call TRBD1 (6 bases). This CDR3 comprises 14 residues. V was clipped by 5 bases and J by 0 bases, with 10 bases between them. Looked up from germline, CDR1 is SGHTA and CDR2 is FQGTGA. This chain's CDR3 is CASSAGTMNTEAFF. The CDR3 DNA sequence: TGTGCCAGCAGCGCGGGGACAATGAACACTGAAGCTTTCTTT.

Note on this clone: The sample has other DNA sequences that encode this CDR3 too. The chain joins TRBV28 to TRBJ2-7, with a possible D match to TRBD2 (5 bases). V was trimmed by 6 bases and J by 3 bases, leaving 6 bases between them. The CDR3 extends over 11 amino acids. Germline assignment: CDR1 MDHEN and CDR2 SYDVKM. The CDR3 sequence is CASSRGYEQYF. Written as DNA, the CDR3 is TGTGCCAGCAGCCGGGGCTACGAGCAGTACTTC.

The V gene is TRBV7-3, the J gene TRBJ2-7; D is uncertain. Germline CDR1 is SGHTA and CDR2 is FQGTGA. This CDR3 spans 8 amino acids. The ends were cut back, 8 bases at V and 12 bases at J, with 8 bases in the middle. The CDR3 sequence: CASGLPYF. The CDR3 coding sequence is TGTGCCAGCGGTTTACCGTACTTC.